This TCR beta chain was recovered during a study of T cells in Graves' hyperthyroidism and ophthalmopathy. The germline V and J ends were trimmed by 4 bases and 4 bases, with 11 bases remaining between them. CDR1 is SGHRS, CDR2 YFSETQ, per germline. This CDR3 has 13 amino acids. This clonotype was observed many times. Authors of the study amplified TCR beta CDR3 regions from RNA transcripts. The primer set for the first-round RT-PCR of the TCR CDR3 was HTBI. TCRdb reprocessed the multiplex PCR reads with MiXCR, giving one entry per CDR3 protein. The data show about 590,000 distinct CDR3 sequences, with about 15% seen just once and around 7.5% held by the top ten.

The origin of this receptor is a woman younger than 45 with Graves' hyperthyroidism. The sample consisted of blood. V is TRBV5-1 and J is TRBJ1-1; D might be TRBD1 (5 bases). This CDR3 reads CASSPQVTTEAFF. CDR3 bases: TGCGCCAGCAGCCCACAGGTGACCACTGAAGCTTTCTTT.